This entry is about one T cell receptor beta chain. Its antigen remains unknown. The sample comes from a study of vaccination effects on CD4 cells after COVID-19. TCRdb's table, derived via immunoSEQ multiplex PCR, lists solely in-frame clones and lacks some. The data show roughly 46,000 clones, with 65% to 75% seen just once and around 5% held by the top ten. CDR1 KGHSH and CDR2 LQKENI come from the germline V gene. This CDR3 region has 15 residues. The ends were cut back, 2 bases at V and 7 bases at J, with 15 bases in the middle. Subsequent to 10 days of culture, CD4+ T cells were isolated. The individual was infected with SARS-CoV-2 between March and December 2020, as confirmed by PCR. Each participant was administered two doses of either the BNT162b2 or the mRNA-1273 vaccine.

The sequence was collected from a human donor who had a prior SARS-CoV-2 infection. The chain couples TRBV18 to TRBJ1-5; a weak D match, TRBD1 (6 bases). The starting material was CD4+ T cells from PBMCs cultured without peptide, obtained after COVID-19 vaccination. The CDR3 reads CASSPAGHFLQPQHF. CDR3 sequence (DNA): TGTGCCAGCTCACCAGCGGGACATTTCCTCCAGCCCCAGCATTTT.